Listed here are 19 T cell receptor beta chains from one sample, sequenced in a study of control samples from healthy donors and cancer patients. The protocol was immunoSEQ multiplex PCR, while the TCRdb copy is restricted to in-frame clones and leaves out a portion. The sample includes some 89,000 clones, over 65% of them seen just once. Material: blood. All receptors derive from a woman in her forties in good health.

The CDR3 sequence is CSVEGGTGDGYTF. The CDR3 DNA reads TGCAGCGTTGAAGGAGGGACAGGAGATGGCTACACCTTC. The genes are TRBV29-1 and TRBJ1-2; 8 nucleotides line up with TRBD1. The germline V gene encodes CDR1 SQVTM and CDR2 ANQGSEA. V shed 1 base, J shed 6 bases, and the junction held 4 bases outside the gene matches. This CDR3 comprises 13 residues.

The chain uses TRBV9 and TRBJ1-2; 7 nucleotides line up with TRBD1. V lost 2 bases to trimming and J lost 3 bases; unmatched junction nucleotides: 7. CDR1 is SGDLS, CDR2 YYNGEE, per germline. This CDR3 has 15 residues. In DNA, the CDR3 is TGTGCCAGCAGCGTTACAGGGGCTACAGACTATGGCTACACCTTC. This codes for CASSVTGATDYGYTF.

In the case of this clone: Other DNA sequences of this sample code for an identical CDR3. The V call is TRBV2, the J call TRBJ2-5; D is ambiguous. Germline lookup yields CDR1 SNHLY and CDR2 FYNNEI. The V gene lost 4 bases and the J gene lost 0 bases, with 6 bases spanning the gap. The CDR3 length is 13 residues. CDR3 bases: TGTGCCAGCAGTGTTATGAACCAAGAGACCCAGTACTTC. Protein sequence: CASSVMNQETQYF.

This chain joins TRBV6-5 and TRBJ2-1; tentative D call: TRBD2 (6 bases). Germline values: CDR1 MNHEY, CDR2 SVGAGI. Deletions cut 5 bases from V and 9 bases from J, with 11 bases between. CDR3 length equals 12 residues. CDR3 sequence: CASSPLGGEQFF. CDR3 in DNA: TGTGCCAGCAGTCCTCTGGGGGGTGAGCAGTTCTTC.

The chain joins TRBV12-3 or TRBV12-4 to TRBJ1-1; D is possibly TRBD1 (5 bases). V lost 3 bases, J lost 8 bases, and 10 bases lay in between. This CDR3 contains 12 residues. This chain's CDR3 is CASSLGWGEAFF. As DNA, the CDR3 is TGTGCCAGCAGTTTGGGGTGGGGGGAAGCTTTCTTT.

This clone appeared a single time. The CDR3 loop reads CASSYSDRANQPQHF. The CDR3 DNA is TGTGCCAGCAGTTACTCCGACAGGGCCAATCAGCCCCAGCATTTT. The chain recombines TRBV6-2 or TRBV6-3 with TRBJ1-5, with 7 nucleotides matching TRBD1. Germline V lookup: CDR1 MNHEY, CDR2 SVGEGT. With V trimmed by 0 bases and J by 3 bases, 2 bases remained unmatched. There are 15 residues in the CDR3.

CDR3 nucleotides: TGTGCCACCAGCAGAGATTTCGTCCGAGGGGCAGAGACCCAGTACTTC. As protein: CATSRDFVRGAETQYF. This chain links TRBV15 with TRBJ2-5; perhaps D is TRBD1 or TRBD2 (5 bases each). V was cut by 0 bases and J by 4 bases, with 15 bases left in between. Germline CDR1 LNHNV, CDR2 YYDKDF (reference sequence). The CDR3 loop spans 16 amino acids.

The chain combines TRBV7-2 with TRBJ1-3, with D maybe TRBD1 (5 bases). The germline gives CDR1 SGHTA, CDR2 FQGNSA. The CDR3 contains 16 residues. Trimming pared 1 base from V and 1 base from J, leaving 11 bases between. The CDR3 sequence: CASSLGGLKSGNTIYF. The DNA of the CDR3 is TGTGCCAGCAGCTTAGGGGGCCTTAAATCTGGAAACACCATATATTTT.

The chain uses TRBV7-2 and TRBJ1-5; 7 bases fit TRBD1. The length of the CDR3 is 16 residues. J lost 0 bases, V lost 5 bases, and 7 bases had no gene match. Germline V gives CDR1 SGHTA, CDR2 FQGNSA. DNA for the CDR3: TGTGCCAGCAGCACAACGACAGGGAATAGCAATCAGCCCCAGCATTTT. Its protein product is CASSTTTGNSNQPQHF.

This chain connects TRBV3-1 (or the pseudogene TRBV3-2) to TRBJ2-1; tentative D call: TRBD1 (6 bases). Trimming shortened V by 8 bases and J by 2 bases, and 7 bases separated the two germline ends. CDR1 LGHDT and CDR2 YNNKEL come from the germline V gene (reference sequence). The CDR3 runs to 12 residues. The CDR3 nucleotides are TGTGCCAGCGGGGGCCCCTACAATGAGCAGTTCTTC. It codes for CASGGPYNEQFF.

V gene TRBV27 combines with J gene TRBJ1-6; TRBD1 matches 7 bases. CDR3 length: 14 residues. With 5 bases clipped from V and 6 bases from J, the junction kept 4 bases outside the gene matches. Per the germline V gene, CDR1 is MNHEY and CDR2 is SMNVEV (reference sequence). The CDR3 reads CASSPTGFNSPLHF. As DNA, the CDR3 is TGTGCCAGCAGTCCGACAGGGTTTAATTCACCCCTCCACTTT.

This chain uses TRBV7-8 with TRBJ1-1, with a possible D match to TRBD1 (5 bases). Trimming shortened V by 3 bases and J by 0 bases, and 14 bases separated the two germline ends. Germline assignment: CDR1 SGHVS and CDR2 FQNEAQ. This CDR3 is 16 amino acids long. The CDR3 spells CASSLREQAVNTEAFF. The DNA for the CDR3 is TGTGCCAGCAGCTTGAGGGAACAGGCGGTGAACACTGAAGCTTTCTTT. Together with reference TRBV7-8 and TRBJ1-1, the CDR3 gives the full variable domain: GAGVSQSPRYKVAKRGQDVALRCDPISGHVSLFWYQQALGQGPEFLTYFQNEAQLDKSGLPSDRFFAERPEGSVSTLKIQRTQQEDSAVYLCASSLREQAVNTEAFFGQGTRLTVV.

This chain joins TRBV29-1 and TRBJ1-4, with 7 bases fitting TRBD1. CDR3 length: 14 amino acids. Germline V gene lookup returns CDR1 SQVTM and CDR2 ANQGSEA. The trim removed 2 bases at V and 3 bases at J, leaving 3 bases unmatched. CDR3 sequence (DNA): TGCAGCGTTGAAAGGACAGGACCTAATGAAAAACTGTTTTTT. Translating gives CSVERTGPNEKLFF. Drawing the rest from reference TRBV29-1 and TRBJ1-4, the complete variable domain is SAVISQKPSRDICQRGTSLTIQCQVDSQVTMMFWYRQQPGQSLTLIATANQGSEATYESGFVIDKFPISRPNLTFSTLTVSNMSPEDSSIYLCSVERTGPNEKLFFGSGTQLSVL.

The genes are TRBV14 and TRBJ1-2, with D possibly matching TRBD1 (5 bases). Per germline, CDR1 SGHDN and CDR2 FVKESK. The ends were cut back, 4 bases at V and 4 bases at J, with 19 bases in the middle. The CDR3 extends over 16 amino acids. The CDR3 region has the DNA TGTGCCAGCAGCCCTTTGGATGGCAGGGCGACCTATGGCTACACCTTC. It yields the protein CASSPLDGRATYGYTF.

This clone was seen more than once but under ten times. This sample includes further DNA sequences coding for the same CDR3. V usage is TRBV2 and J usage is TRBJ1-1, with a possible D match to TRBD1 (5 bases). The length of the CDR3 is 13 residues. The V gene lost 3 bases and the J gene lost 4 bases, with 9 bases spanning the gap. Germline-derived CDR1 and CDR2 are SNHLY and FYNNEI. In DNA form, the CDR3 reads TGTGCCAGCAGTGAGGAGGGGCGCACTGAAGCTTTCTTT. Its translation is CASSEEGRTEAFF.

This clone was seen just once. The chain combines TRBV5-4 with TRBJ1-3; D remains ambiguous. Germline CDR1 SGHNT, CDR2 YYREEE (reference sequence). Between the trimmed V and J ends, which lost 2 bases and 2 bases, there was a span of 8 bases. The CDR3 runs to 14 residues. The CDR3 loop is CASSLREAGNTIYF. CDR3 DNA sequence: TGTGCCAGCAGCTTACGGGAGGCTGGAAACACCATATATTTT.

V and J are TRBV7-2 and TRBJ1-3, with D hard to call. V was pared by 1 base and J by 1 base, with 5 bases between. The germline gives CDR1 SGHTA, CDR2 FQGNSA. This CDR3 is 14 amino acids long. The CDR3 region has the DNA TGTGCCAGCAGCTTAGAAGGGTCTGGAAACACCATATATTTT. As protein: CASSLEGSGNTIYF.

The V call is TRBV19, the J call TRBJ1-2; D gene unclear. Looked up from germline, CDR1 is LNHDA and CDR2 is SQIVND (reference sequence). This CDR3 has 17 amino acids. The germline V and J ends were trimmed by 5 bases and 1 base, with 20 bases remaining between them. The CDR3 DNA follows: TGTGCCAGTAGTCCGCGGCTTGGGTTCGTTTATAACTATGGCTACACCTTC. Protein product: CASSPRLGFVYNYGYTF.

The chain employs TRBV20-1 and TRBJ2-1; 11 positions match TRBD2. The CDR3 runs to 16 residues. Germline trimming cut 3 bases from V and 0 bases from J; bases unmatched to any gene: 4. From germline, CDR1 is DFQATT and CDR2 SNEGSKA (reference sequence). The CDR3: CSASSGLAVSYNEQFF. DNA of the CDR3: TGCAGTGCTAGTTCGGGACTAGCGGTCTCCTACAATGAGCAGTTCTTC.